These 19 T cell receptor beta chains originate from one sample sequenced in a study of blood T cell repertoires in COVID-19. TCRdb's table, derived via immunoSEQ multiplex PCR, lists solely in-frame clones and lacks some. The sample lists approximately 260,000 clones, approximately 89% seen once, with 1.5% to 2% in the top ten. Sample: PBMCs or T cells enriched from blood (not recorded which). Receptor source: an older woman who had recovered from COVID-19.

This clone appeared a single time. This chain connects TRBV28 to TRBJ1-6; 7 nucleotides match TRBD1. The germline gives CDR1 MDHEN, CDR2 SYDVKM. The CDR3 contains 16 residues. Unmatched junction bases numbered 10, after V lost 5 bases and J lost 6 bases. CDR3 coding DNA: TGTGCCAGCAGTGGGGGACAGTATGGGCCTAATTCACCCCTCCACTTT. This gives the protein CASSGGQYGPNSPLHF. Variable domain in full (rest from reference TRBV28 and TRBJ1-6): DVKVTQSSRYLVKRTGEKVFLECVQDMDHENMFWYRQDPGLGLRLIYFSYDVKMKEKGDIPEGYSVSREKKERFSLILESASTNQTSMYLCASSGGQYGPNSPLHFGNGTRLTVT.

The chain uses TRBV7-6 and TRBJ2-1; tentatively, D is TRBD1 (5 bases). Germline CDR1 is SGHVS and CDR2 is FNYEAQ. The V and J ends lost 5 bases and 7 bases respectively, with 12 bases between them. The CDR3 sequence is 13 residues long. In DNA, the CDR3 is TGTGCCAGCAGCAGGGGCAGACCAAATGAGCAGTTCTTC. As protein: CASSRGRPNEQFF.

J is TRBJ1-2 and V is TRBV4-1; D might be TRBD1 (6 bases). This CDR3 spans 16 amino acids. From germline, CDR1 is MGHRA and CDR2 YSYEKL. The V and J ends lost 0 bases and 3 bases respectively, with 14 bases between them. Here the CDR3 DNA reads TGCGCCAGCAGCCAAGATCAGGGGAGGGTGGACTATGGCTACACCTTC. Its translation is CASSQDQGRVDYGYTF.

The chain is built from TRBV20-1 and TRBJ2-1, with a weak D call TRBD1 (5 bases). CDR1 and CDR2 (germline): DFQATT, SNEGSKA (reference sequence). V lost 7 bases and J 4 bases, leaving 8 bases between the germline ends. CDR3 length equals 11 residues. CDR3 residues: CSVGAYNEQFF. The CDR3 DNA is TGCAGTGTAGGGGCTTACAATGAGCAGTTCTTC.

V is TRBV10-1 and J is TRBJ2-1, with 9 nucleotides matching TRBD2. The CDR3 length is 15 residues. Germline CDR1 WNHNN, CDR2 SYGVQD (reference sequence). V was pared by 5 bases and J by 7 bases, with 9 bases of the junction left unmatched. CDR3 sequence reads: CASSWGGGARNEQFF. CDR3 nucleotides: TGCGCCAGCAGTTGGGGCGGGGGGGCCCGTAATGAGCAGTTCTTC.

The chain recombines TRBV7-3 with TRBJ2-2, with 7 bases fitting TRBD1. This CDR3 region has 15 residues. The V segment lost 3 bases and the J segment 6 bases; nucleotides outside the gene matches: 7. Germline CDR1 SGHTA, CDR2 FQGTGA. CDR3 loop: CASSFLGGKAGELFF. Written as DNA, the CDR3 is TGTGCCAGCAGCTTTTTAGGGGGCAAGGCCGGGGAGCTGTTTTTT.

The chain couples TRBV11-2 to TRBJ1-1; 7 bases are shared with TRBD1. V lost 3 bases and J lost 11; bases outside the gene matches: 9. The germline gives CDR1 SGHAT, CDR2 FQNNGV. The CDR3 covers 13 residues. The CDR3 DNA sequence: TGTGCCAGCAGCTTCGGGGGACAGAAAGGGGCTTTCTTT. It translates to CASSFGGQKGAFF.

The V call is TRBV10-3, the J call TRBJ1-5, with a possible D match to TRBD1 (5 bases). From germline, CDR1 is ENHRY and CDR2 SYGVKD. The CDR3 has 16 amino acids. Trimming cost V 0 bases and J 11 bases, with 20 bases left between them. The CDR3: CAISESGTGGESAQHF. Written as DNA, the CDR3 is TGTGCCATCAGTGAGTCGGGGACGGGGGGTGAATCAGCCCAGCATTTT.

DNA of the CDR3: TGTGCCAGCAGCTCAAGCATGAACACTGAAGCTTTCTTT. It translates to CASSSSMNTEAFF. V is TRBV7-2 and J is TRBJ1-1; no clear D gene. The CDR3 length is 13 residues. The ends were cut back, 4 bases at V and 0 bases at J, with 6 bases in the middle. CDR1 and CDR2 (germline): SGHTA, FQGNSA.

This clone was counted only a few times. Its ends do not fully match the called genes, so a read error is possible. The gene calls are TRBV7-7 and TRBJ2-7, with unresolved D. The CDR3 sequence is 13 residues long. Germline V CDR1 and CDR2: SSHAT, FNYEAQ (reference sequence). Here the CDR3 DNA reads TGTGCTAGCAGCTTAGGCCCCGGGTCCGAGCAGTACTTC. Protein: CASSLGPGSEQYF.

The CDR3 region has the DNA TGTGCCACCAGTGATTCAGGTACAGATACGCAGTATTTT. This gives the protein CATSDSGTDTQYF. The chain couples TRBV24-1 to TRBJ2-3; D is undetermined. Deletions cut 2 bases from V and 3 bases from J, with 5 bases between. This CDR3 spans 13 amino acids. Germline V CDR1 and CDR2: KGHDR, SFDVKD.

The V and J genes are TRBV12-5 and TRBJ1-5, with TRBD1 as a possible D gene (6 bases). The CDR3 runs 16 residues. V dropped 3 bases and J dropped 0 bases, with 12 bases sitting between them. CDR1 is LGHNT and CDR2 is FRNRAP in the germline V gene. CDR3 loop: CASGFRGGDSNQPQHF. CDR3 coding DNA: TGTGCTAGTGGTTTTAGGGGGGGCGATAGCAATCAGCCCCAGCATTTT.

V and J are TRBV28 and TRBJ2-5; D gene unclear. This CDR3 comprises 14 residues. Trimming pared 7 bases from V and 0 bases from J, leaving 12 bases between. Germline-derived CDR1 and CDR2 are MDHEN and SYDVKM. The CDR3 sequence: CASTADWYQETQYF. CDR3 DNA: TGTGCCAGCACGGCAGACTGGTACCAAGAGACCCAGTACTTC.

This sequence joins TRBV7-3 and TRBJ2-3, with 11 bases identical to TRBD2. After removal of 2 bases from V and 2 bases from J, the junction contained 3 bases not matched to a gene. This CDR3 has 16 residues. Germline CDR1 SGHTA, CDR2 FQGTGA. The CDR3: CASSLSSGGTTDTQYF. CDR3 nucleotide sequence: TGTGCCAGCAGCTTATCTAGCGGGGGGACCACAGATACGCAGTATTTT.

The chain has TRBV7-8 and TRBJ1-3; D not certain. Germline V gene data show CDR1 as SGHVS and CDR2 as FQNEAQ. CDR3 length: 12 residues. Trimming pared 6 bases from V and 1 base from J, leaving 4 bases between. The CDR3 region has the DNA TGTGCCAGCAGTAAATCTGGAAACACCATATATTTT. Amino acids: CASSKSGNTIYF.

The V call is TRBV7-9, the J call TRBJ2-3, with D maybe TRBD1 (6 bases). CDR1 and CDR2 (germline): SEHNR, FQNEAQ (reference sequence). The CDR3 covers 14 residues. Trimming removed 1 base at V and 4 bases at J, with 9 bases between. The CDR3 DNA reads TGTGCCAGCAGCTTAGAGGGACACTCAGATACGCAGTATTTT. Encoded protein: CASSLEGHSDTQYF.

V and J are TRBV9 and TRBJ2-1; the match to TRBD2 covers 10 bases. Trimming at V came to 0 bases and at J to 0 bases, leaving 6 bases not matched to a gene. Germline V gene sequence: CDR1 SGDLS, CDR2 YYNGEE. The CDR3 loop spans 18 amino acids. The CDR3 region is CASSVGLLAGVSYNEQFF. DNA of the CDR3: TGTGCCAGCAGCGTAGGGTTGCTAGCGGGGGTCTCCTACAATGAGCAGTTCTTC.

V usage is TRBV19 and J usage is TRBJ1-2, with D possibly matching TRBD1 (5 bases). The CDR3 loop spans 14 amino acids. Germline assignment: CDR1 LNHDA and CDR2 SQIVND (reference sequence). Trimming left V 3 bases short and J 7 bases short, with 15 bases between. The CDR3 region has the DNA TGTGCCAGTAGTATCACGGGGGGATCGAGTGGCTACACCTTC. Residues: CASSITGGSSGYTF.

The V gene is TRBV5-4, the J gene TRBJ2-1, with 7 bases lining up with TRBD2. The junction had 4 bases not matched to a gene; V was cut back by 0 bases and J by 4 bases. Germline-derived CDR1 and CDR2 are SGHNT and YYREEE (reference sequence). CDR3 length equals 15 residues. The CDR3 nucleotides read TGTGCCAGCAGCTTGGTGGCGGGGGATTACAATGAGCAGTTCTTC. It is translated as CASSLVAGDYNEQFF. Together with reference TRBV5-4 and TRBJ2-1, the CDR3 gives the full variable domain: ETGVTQSPTHLIKTRGQQVTLRCSSQSGHNTVSWYQQALGQGPQFIFQYYREEENGRGNFPPRFSGLQFPNYSSELNVNALELDDSALYLCASSLVAGDYNEQFFGPGTRLTVL.